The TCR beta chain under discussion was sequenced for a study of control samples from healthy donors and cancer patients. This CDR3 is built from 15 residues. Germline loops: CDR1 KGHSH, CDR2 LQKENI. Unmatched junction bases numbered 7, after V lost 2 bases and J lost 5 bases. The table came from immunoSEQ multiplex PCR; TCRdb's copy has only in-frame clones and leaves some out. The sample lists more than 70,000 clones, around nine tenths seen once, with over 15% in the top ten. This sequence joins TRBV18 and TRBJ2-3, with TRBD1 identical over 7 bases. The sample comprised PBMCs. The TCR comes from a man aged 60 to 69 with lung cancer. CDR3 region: CASSPSQGEIDTQYF. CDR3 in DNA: TGTGCCAGCTCACCAAGCCAGGGGGAAATAGATACGCAGTATTTT.